This T cell receptor beta chain was profiled in a study of T cell responses to AZD1222 COVID-19 vaccine (dated by TCRdb to the early 2020s). Background on the whole study: A total of just over 230 trial participants underwent TCR sequencing, of whom 207 had received two doses of AZD1222 and about 25 had received two doses of the MenACWY control vaccine. Enrollment into the trials was organized by age into subgroups of 18-55, 56-69 and 70-plus years, and those subgroups contained roughly 150, 30 and 60 TCR-sequenced participants, respectively. The investigation overall reported the following: Because no samples from the day 14 peak response were available, repertoires could be characterized only after the peak T cell response. Epitopes outside the regions mutated in the B.1.351 and B.1.1.7 variants were reportedly recognized by nearly half of the unique spike-specific TCRs. Most participants were white British and females outnumbered males, and the authors suggested that clonal diversity may have been underestimated. In the small 56-69-year group, the increase in depth fell short of significance, most likely because of low power. Only five or six AZD1222 recipients were SARS-CoV-2 seropositive at baseline, limiting conclusions about previously exposed vaccinees. CD4 TCRs associated with the vaccine covered the entire spike protein, and the dominant responses were in regions 160-218 and 743-854. A significant rise in spike-specific TCR breadth and depth was observed after two AZD1222 doses relative to day 0 and relative to MenACWY recipients.

The CDR3 regions of human TCRbeta chains were analyzed by immunosequencing. The study's own analysis went as follows. Repertoire TCRs were matched against a reference library of SARS-CoV-2-specific TCRs generated with the MIRA antigen-specificity platform. Breadth meant the fraction of unique TCRs that were SARS-CoV-2-associated, whereas depth meant the fraction of total T cells that were SARS-CoV-2-associated. Using the MIRA data, each spike-specific TCR was mapped to the spike region that the TCR reacts to and placed in a CD4 or CD8 class. Log10-transformed breadth and depth values were compared by one-way ANOVA with Sidak's multiple comparisons tests. The table comes from immuneACCESS by way of TCRdb, which keeps in-frame sequences with V and J called. Part of the clones is missing from these tables; in studies checked, under half for an unresolved V gene and the rest for unknown reasons. From that table come the V and J calls and clone size; the DNA was used to work out D and trimming. The table for this sample lists more than 75,000 clones; 80% to 90% of them were counted only once. The top ten constitute approximately 1.4% of the sample.

This specimen's time point label, interpreted: about 28 days (+/-7) after the second vaccine dose. Because spike-specific TCR depth and breadth did not differ between the two schedules, AZD1222 recipients who got a second dose at roughly 4 weeks were pooled with those who got a second dose at roughly 12 weeks. The vaccinee samples were drawn from two UK trials, COV001 and COV002, one of which was a single-blind randomized controlled phase 2/3 trial testing AZD1222 (ChAdOx1 nCoV-19) in healthy adults. For TCRbeta chain sequencing, PBMC samples from trial participants were taken at day 0 and at day 28 after the second dose. In regard to this clone: This clone's antigen is unknown. No much larger clonotype is one base removed from it; base qualities were not supplied.

This specimen was peripheral blood, taken 28 days after the second AZD1222 dose. This receptor was obtained from an adult who received the AZD1222 COVID-19 vaccine.

The CDR3 reads CAWSLSRSYNEQFF. The sequence in DNA is TGTGCCTGGAGTCTCTCTCGCTCCTACAATGAGCAGTTCTTC. Recombination joined TRBV30 with TRBJ2-1; too little of a D gene remains to name it. In the germline V gene (reference sequence), CDR1 corresponds to GTSNPN and CDR2 to SVGIG. Its CDR3 holds 14 amino acids, cysteine through phenylalanine. Only CDR3 DNA remains: 42 bases, in frame from the first base. The germline ends are 8 bases apart after V is trimmed by 2 bases and J by 0 bases.